The 9 T cell receptor beta chains below were found in one sample sequenced in a study of regulatory T cells in long-lasting Graves disease. The time point here: newly diagnosed GD, antithyroid drugs for less than 3 months. Generation of the TCR library employed RNA extracted from PBMCs. Both iRepertoire HTBI primers and Arm-PCR of CDR3 regions were used to build the TCR beta libraries. TCRdb re-analysed the multiplex PCR reads in MiXCR, keeping a single row per CDR3 protein. This table has more than 450,000 distinct CDR3 sequences, around 12% appearing once. This same sample was also taken into another study, of T cells in Graves' hyperthyroidism and ophthalmopathy.

The source material was peripheral blood mononuclear cells (PBMCs), sampled at new diagnosis, from a patient treated with antithyroid drugs. The receptors come from a woman aged 30 to 39 with Graves disease.

Note on this clonotype: Relative to the germline gene, one junction end is altered; a read error may explain this. The genes are TRBV4-3 and TRBJ1-3; D uncertain. The CDR3 contains 16 residues. Germline V gene sequence: CDR1 LGHNA, CDR2 YSLEER. The CDR3 DNA is TGCGCCAGCAGCCAAGAGGTCGAACTCTCTGGAAACGCCATATATTTT. Its protein is CASSQEVELSGNAIYF.

As concerns this clonotype: With a much larger clone just one base away, this may be a read error. The CDR3 reads CASSVGRGIPNSPLHF. For the CDR3, the DNA is TGTGCCAGCAGCGTGGGACGGGGGATTCCCAATTCACCCCTCCACTTT. This chain links TRBV13 with TRBJ1-6; weak D call: TRBD1 (5 bases). V lost 5 bases and J 7 bases, leaving 18 bases between the germline ends. The CDR3 has 16 residues. CDR1 and CDR2 from the germline V gene are PRHDT and FYEKMQ (reference sequence).

Regarding this clonotype: A much larger clone is a single base away; this may be a read error. This rearrangement joins TRBV11-2 to TRBJ2-3; D not resolved. CDR3 size: 12 residues. Germline V gene data show CDR1 as SGHAT and CDR2 as FQNNGV. The chain's CDR3 is CASSLGTTTRYF. The CDR3, as DNA: TGTGCCAGCAGCTTAGGTACTACTACGCGGTATTTT.

This clonotype was recorded at least ten times. V is TRBV2 and J is TRBJ2-2, with D possibly matching TRBD1 (6 bases). The germline V and J ends were trimmed by 6 bases and 0 bases, with 11 bases remaining between them. The CDR3 spans 15 residues. The V gene's germline CDR1 is SNHLY and CDR2 FYNNEI. The CDR3 here is CASRGTNTNTGELFF. The CDR3 bases are TGTGCCAGCAGGGGGACAAATACGAACACCGGGGAGCTGTTTTTT.

This clonotype was picked up a small number of times. This chain connects TRBV15 to TRBJ2-1; a weak D match, TRBD1 (5 bases). Trimming cost V 1 base and J 12 bases, with 10 bases left between them. CDR1 and CDR2 from the germline V gene are LNHNV and YYDKDF (reference sequence). The CDR3 has 12 amino acids. The CDR3 DNA reads TGTGCCACCAGCAGAGTAGGCGACAGGCAGTTCTTC. This encodes CATSRVGDRQFF.

This clonotype was counted at least ten times. The rearrangement joins TRBV27 to TRBJ1-4; tentative D call: TRBD1 (6 bases). CDR3 length equals 17 residues. In germline, CDR1 is MNHEY, CDR2 SMNVEV (reference sequence). Trimming shortened V by 5 bases and J by 0 bases, and 16 bases separated the two germline ends. The CDR3 is CASSPPRGIATNEKLFF. The DNA for the CDR3 is TGTGCCAGCAGTCCCCCCAGGGGAATTGCAACTAATGAAAAACTGTTTTTT. The whole variable domain, filled in from reference TRBV27 and TRBJ1-4, reads EAQVTQNPRYLITVTGKKLTVTCSQNMNHEYMSWYRQDPGLGLRQIYYSMNVEVTDKGDVPEGYKVSRKEKRNFPLILESPSPNQTSLYFCASSPPRGIATNEKLFFGSGTQLSVL.

This chain uses TRBV11-2 with TRBJ1-1, with D hard to call. The V and J ends lost 6 bases and 2 bases respectively, with 13 bases between them. Germline values: CDR1 SGHAT, CDR2 FQNNGV. The CDR3 has 14 amino acids. The CDR3 protein is CASSSVPFNTEAFF. CDR3 bases: TGTGCCAGCAGTTCTGTCCCGTTTAACACTGAAGCTTTCTTT.

Ten or more counts support this clonotype. The chain has TRBV11-2 and TRBJ2-3, with D possibly matching TRBD2 (6 bases). This CDR3 region has 14 residues. Trimming removed 5 bases from V and 6 bases from J, with 15 bases in between. Germline V CDR1 and CDR2: SGHAT, FQNNGV. The CDR3, as DNA: TGTGCCAGCAGCCGAGCGGGCCGTCCGGATACGCAGTATTTT. It translates to CASSRAGRPDTQYF.

The table lists this clonotype with many counts. The J gene is TRBJ2-1, the V gene TRBV20-1; 12 nucleotides match TRBD2. After removal of 1 base from V and 6 bases from J, the junction contained 1 base not matched to a gene. Germline V gene lookup returns CDR1 DFQATT and CDR2 SNEGSKA (reference sequence). This CDR3 spans 14 amino acids. CDR3 DNA: TGCAGTGCTAGAGGACTAGCGGGAGTCAATGAGCAGTTCTTC. It yields the protein CSARGLAGVNEQFF.